The 10 T cell receptor beta chains below come from one sample, sequenced in a study of blood T cells in healthy people across ages. The authors ran a second PCR of 7 to 11 cycles using a sample-barcoded 5' primer and a J-beta primer mix. TCRdb re-derived calls from the 5' RACE reads in MiXCR, one entry per CDR3 protein. The sample contains around 970,000 distinct CDR3 sequences, 51% of which appear only once. Sample: blood. These receptor sequences come from a woman aged 60-75 years in good health.

The chain couples TRBV9 to TRBJ2-3, with a tentative D call TRBD2 (6 bases). From germline, CDR1 is SGDLS and CDR2 YYNGEE. Trimming took 2 bases from V and 1 from J, leaving 11 bases between them. This CDR3 has 15 residues. CDR3 sequence (DNA): TGTGCCAGCAGCGTCGGGAGTCACGGCACAGATACGCAGTATTTT. Translated, it gives CASSVGSHGTDTQYF.

This clonotype appeared a few times. CDR3 protein: CASSLAGIPGQVSGANVLTF. DNA for the CDR3: TGTGCCAGCAGCTTGGCGGGTATACCGGGACAGGTATCTGGGGCCAACGTCCTGACTTTC. The J gene is TRBJ2-6, the V gene TRBV5-6; 8 bases fit TRBD1. CDR3 length: 20 residues. In germline, CDR1 is SGHDT, CDR2 YYEEEE. After removal of 0 bases from V and 1 base from J, the junction contained 12 bases not matched to a gene.

The chain joins TRBV29-1 to TRBJ1-1, with D uncertain. The CDR3 is made up of 12 amino acids. The V gene's germline CDR1 is SQVTM and CDR2 ANQGSEA. V lost 0 bases and J lost 4, with 6 bases in between. The CDR3 spells CSVEDTGTEAFF. The CDR3, as DNA: TGCAGCGTTGAAGATACTGGCACTGAAGCTTTCTTT.

Remarks on this clonotype: The junction departs from germline at one end; a sequencing error may be responsible. The chain carries TRBV7-8 and TRBJ2-7, with 11 nucleotides matching TRBD2. The CDR3 is 15 amino acids. Germline V gene data show CDR1 as SGHVS and CDR2 as FQNEAQ. The CDR3 here is CASSVAGGPGYEQYF. The DNA for the CDR3 is TGTGCCAGCAGCGTAGCGGGAGGGCCTGGTTACGAGCAGTACTTC.

The V and J genes are TRBV4-1 and TRBJ2-3, with 9 bases matching TRBD2. Trimming removed 1 base from V and 5 bases from J; junction bases left unmatched: 4. Germline V gene data show CDR1 as MGHRA and CDR2 as YSYEKL. The CDR3 covers 15 residues. The CDR3 DNA reads as TGCGCCAGCAGCCAAGCCCTAGCGGGACGAGATACGCAGTATTTT. Residues: CASSQALAGRDTQYF.

In this sample, this clonotype turned up a few times. This rearrangement joins TRBV20-1 to TRBJ2-1; D is possibly TRBD1 (7 bases). V lost 3 bases to trimming and J lost 9 bases, with 12 bases between them. Germline-derived CDR1 and CDR2 are DFQATT and SNEGSKA (reference sequence). The CDR3 sequence is 12 residues long. The CDR3 region has the DNA TGCAGTGCTAGTAACAGGGGAGGTGAGCAGTTCTTC. Translated, it gives CSASNRGGEQFF.

The CDR3 bases are TGTGCCTCCTACAGGGGGGGATTCACAGATACGCAGTATTTT. Its translation: CASYRGGFTDTQYF. J is TRBJ2-3 and V is TRBV6-2 or TRBV6-3, with a weak D call TRBD1 (8 bases). V was clipped by 11 bases and J by 2 bases, with 17 bases between them. The V gene's germline CDR1 is MNHEY and CDR2 SVGEGT. The CDR3 covers 14 residues.

This clonotype was observed once. This chain connects TRBV20-1 to TRBJ1-6, with D unclear. Trimming left V 3 bases short and J 8 bases short, with 11 bases between. CDR1 is DFQATT, CDR2 SNEGSKA, per germline (reference sequence). The CDR3 is made up of 13 amino acids. The CDR3 reads CSARRAFDSPLHF. The CDR3 coding sequence is TGCAGTGCTAGGAGGGCCTTTGATTCACCCCTCCACTTT.

As to this clonotype: Relative to the germline gene, one junction end is altered; a read error may explain this. The chain links TRBV6-5 to TRBJ2-6; D is perhaps TRBD1 or TRBD2 (6 bases each). Germline V CDR1 and CDR2: MNHEY, SVGAGI. The CDR3 spans 18 residues. CDR3 loop: CASSFIRGGPSGADVLTF. CDR3 sequence (DNA): TGTGCCAGCAGTTTCATCAGGGGAGGCCCCTCTGGGGCCGACGTCCTGACTTTC.

The rearrangement uses TRBV6-6 and TRBJ1-6, with D perhaps TRBD1 (5 bases). Trimming shortened V by 0 bases and J by 4 bases, and 13 bases separated the two germline ends. The CDR3 has 17 amino acids. Germline lookup yields CDR1 MNHNY and CDR2 SVGAGI (reference sequence). In nucleotides, the CDR3 is TGTGCCAGCAGTTACTCGGGGCAGGCGACATATAATTCACCCCTCCACTTT. This encodes CASSYSGQATYNSPLHF.